This T cell receptor (beta chain) was obtained from a study of cytomegalovirus exposure and HLA in healthy donors. In the study overall: Out of 398 genotyped donors, about 80% belonged to the Caucasian-associated ancestry cluster. Regarding the study as a whole: Per published reports, the classifier diagnosed cytomegalovirus status with high specificity and sensitivity. The authors reported that TCR beta sequences could predict HLA-A and HLA-B alleles. These predictions were accurate for most subjects in the first cohort. No immune exposure information besides CMV serostatus was available.

Trimming removed 1 base from V and 5 bases from J, with 11 bases in between. Germline assignment: CDR1 LGHNT and CDR2 FRNRAP. This CDR3 spans 14 amino acids. The study ran its PCR with 60 Vbeta and 13 Jbeta primers. Clones were read by immunoSEQ multiplex PCR, and TCRdb kept only the in-frame ones, dropping some. This table has 100,000 to 150,000 clones, 83% appearing once. Points on this clone: The antigen remains undetermined.

Sequences were obtained from PBMCs. The V call is TRBV12-5, the J call TRBJ2-5, with a weak D call TRBD2 (7 bases). The clonotype was recovered from a man aged 18 to 29 in good health and CMV-seropositive. The CDR3 region has the DNA TGTGCTAGTGGTTTGGGCAGGGGAGGGGAGACCCAGTACTTC. Amino acid sequence: CASGLGRGGETQYF.